This T cell receptor beta chain was observed in a study of blood T cell repertoires in COVID-19. About the study: The samples span acute and convalescent COVID-19 from the United States, Italy and Spain. PBMCs, B-cell-depleted T cells, or T cells provided the cDNA or gDNA that made up the material.

V lost 2 bases and J lost 9; bases outside the gene matches: 9. The CDR3 consists of 15 residues. In germline, CDR1 is SGHTA, CDR2 FQGTGA. Original methodology: Researchers report that nucleated cell counts were estimated from reference gene primer amplification. Data came from immunoSEQ multiplex PCR; TCRdb stores just in-frame clones and leaves some out. The D gene and trimming were derived from the DNA, and the V and J assignments and clone size from that table. The table has approximately 200,000 clones, about 86% seen once. The sequence was obtained from a woman aged 30 to 39 who had recovered from COVID-19. The sequencing sample was made of peripheral blood. The J gene is TRBJ2-1, the V gene TRBV7-3; TRBD2 aligns across 8 bases. The DNA for the CDR3 is TGTGCCAGCAGCTTACGACTTAGCGGGGAGGGTGAGCAGTTCTTC. Protein: CASSLRLSGEGEQFF.